This record looks at one T cell receptor (beta chain) sequence and its context. This clonotype turned up a few times. It lacks a known antigen. Within one base of it there is no much larger clone, and no base qualities were kept. This was a case-control study nested in a cohort of healthcare workers in London, UK, who had nasopharyngeal swab PCR tests and blood samples taken every week. Healthcare workers were recruited during the week of the UK lockdown, between 23 and 31 March 2020, and followed weekly for up to about 15 weeks. The data were obtained in a study of early T cells in non-severe SARS-CoV-2 infection listed by TCRdb under 2021. At the level of the whole study: Bulk RNA from unsorted whole blood was used for TCR sequencing, so alpha and beta chains could not be paired.

CDR3 length: 15 amino acids, cysteine to phenylalanine. CDR3 DNA is the only sequence kept; it has 45 bases, read in frame from the first base. From a lookup of the germline V gene (reference sequence), CDR1 and CDR2 are SSHAT and FNYEAQ. V gives up 1 base and J gives up 4 bases, and the segment between their germline ends measures 12 bases. Broader findings and caveats from the paper: VDJdb matching was skewed toward anti-spike CD8 responses, so virus-specific expansions were likely underestimated and private and CD4 specificities were missed.

Library preparation was by 5' RACE. The sequencer listed for this sample is NextSeq 500. The TCR library protocol attached unique molecular identifiers to individual cDNA molecules to correct for sequencing error and PCR bias. Sequencing covered both TCR alpha and beta chains, and within each sample the abundances of alpha and beta sequences were tightly co-correlated. The study's processing was this. Decombinator V4 was used to annotate the V gene, J gene and CDR3 of the TCR sequences. Expanded TCRs were defined as changing significantly between any two time points under a Poisson model with p below 0.0001. TCR abundances were normalised to the total number of TCRs sequenced per sample and expressed as counts per million. TRAV1-2 paired with TRAJ12, TRAJ20 or TRAJ33 defined MAIT TCRs, while TRAV10 paired with TRAJ18 defined iNKT TCRs. A search of VDJdb, accessed on 1 November 2021, was run for TCRs annotated to CMV, EBV and SARS-CoV-2, with TCRs annotated for multiple antigens excluded. The public reads were run again by TCRdb, first through fastp at Q25 and then through MiXCR, and only productive beta chains were kept. Entries that share a CDR3 protein sequence are merged under the most common genes and DNA. TCRdb assigned the V and J calls; the authors' analysis was not used. The sample records about 55,000 distinct CDR3 sequences, 14% to 15% of which are singletons. The ten biggest clones cover approximately 9.1% of the sample.

The chain is made from TRBV7-7 and TRBJ2-3; the D segment cannot be called with confidence. Sequences were derived from whole blood, sampled at baseline. The TCR sequence derives from an adult who was a healthcare worker with PCR-confirmed SARS-CoV-2 infection or an uninfected control (not recorded which). In nucleotides, the sequence is TGTGCCAGCAGCTTAGGGGTGGGTCGCGCAGATACGCAGTATTTT. Protein translation: CASSLGVGRADTQYF. This CDR3, with the reference TRBV7-7 and TRBJ2-3 proteins standing in past its ends, gives the full variable domain GAGVSQSPRYKVTKRGQDVTLRCDPISSHATLYWYQQALGQGPEFLTYFNYEAQPDKSGLPSDRFSAERPEGSISTLTIQRTEQRDSAMYRCASSLGVGRADTQYFGPGTRLTVL.